What follows is one TCR beta chain and its context. The length of the CDR3 is 15 residues. Per the germline V gene, CDR1 is SGHAT and CDR2 is FQDESV (reference sequence). Trimming cost V 1 base and J 1 base, with 11 bases left between them. Sequencing targeted TCR beta in blood CD8+ and CD4+ T cells. Multiple sclerosis controls were treatment-naive patients with stable or active relapsing-remitting disease. CD8+ and CD4+ T cells were negatively isolated; TEMRA cells were FACS-enriched. Roughly 0.45 to 1 ug RNA was reverse transcribed with random hexamers. A multiplex approach, immunoSEQ multiplex PCR, amplified TCR beta CDR3 across 54 Vbeta and 13 Jbeta. TCRdb analysed the immunoSEQ multiplex PCR reads with MiXCR anew, one entry per CDR3 protein. The sample comprises almost 450,000 distinct CDR3 sequences, more than 80% of which are singletons, and approximately 0.11% rests with the top ten. This record comes from a study of CD8 T cells in Susac syndrome.

The J gene is TRBJ2-7, the V gene TRBV11-1; D is possibly TRBD2 (6 bases). The origin of this receptor is a human donor with multiple sclerosis. Material for sequencing was CD8+ T cells from PBMCs. The CDR3 spells CASSLDASESYEQYF. The CDR3 DNA reads TGTGCCAGCAGCTTAGATGCTAGCGAATCCTACGAGCAGTACTTC.